This entry concerns a single T cell receptor beta chain. This specimen comes from a study of blood T cell repertoires in COVID-19. Study-wide context: The United States, Italy and Spain were the sources of the acute and convalescent COVID-19 samples. PBMCs, B-cell-depleted T cells, or T cells were the source of the cDNA or gDNA that made up the material.

Study processing details: Amplifying reference gene primers gave estimates of nucleated cell counts. Measured with immunoSEQ multiplex PCR; TCRdb has only the in-frame clones, and not every one. V and J calls and clone size come straight from that table; D and trimming were deduced from the DNA. The sample lists some 99,000 clones; 84% were seen once. The CDR3 sequence is 12 residues long. Germline assignment: CDR1 SGHTA and CDR2 FQGNSA. V gave up 1 base and J gave up 8 bases, with 8 bases separating them. V usage is TRBV7-2 and J usage is TRBJ1-2; D is uncertain. Sequenced input: peripheral blood. This clonotype was obtained from a woman in her forties or fifties with acute or convalescent COVID-19. Here the CDR3 reads CASSLGFRGYTF. For the CDR3, the DNA is TGTGCCAGCAGCTTAGGTTTCCGGGGCTACACCTTC.